Detailed here is one TCR beta chain. Before surgery, patients took at least one anti-epileptic drug. V lost 1 base, J lost 3 bases, and 12 bases lay in between. The CDR3 is made up of 15 amino acids. Germline-derived CDR1 and CDR2 are MGHRA and YSYEKL. This entry comes from a study of brain T cells in children with intractable seizures. TCRdb's copy holds only in-frame clones and misses some; the assay was immunoSEQ multiplex PCR. The sample includes 70,000 to 90,000 clones, roughly 91% of them seen just once. This sample comprised peripheral blood, obtained at surgery. This clonotype was sampled from a boy under two years old with tuberous sclerosis and intractable seizures. The chain couples TRBV4-1 to TRBJ1-2; D not resolved. The CDR3 DNA reads TGCGCCAGCAGCCAAGGGCCCGGGTCATACTATGGCTACACCTTC. It specifies CASSQGPGSYYGYTF.